A single sample is the source of the 13 T cell receptor beta chains below, sequenced in a study of T-cell memory formation after mild COVID-19. TCRdb reanalysed the 5' RACE reads using MiXCR and keeps one entry per CDR3 protein. The top ten hold around 13% of the sample, which has 350,000 or so distinct CDR3 sequences, 20% to 25% seen once. The sample comprised PBMCs or a T cell subset sorted from them (not recorded which). All receptors come from an adult woman who had mild COVID-19 (a few samples of this study predate the infection). Cell type and time point are not known.

This chain joins TRBV29-1 and TRBJ1-1; 8 bases agree with TRBD1. Per germline, CDR1 SQVTM and CDR2 ANQGSEA. There are 12 residues in the CDR3. V trimming: 3 bases; J trimming: 11 bases; junction bases outside the gene matches: 8. CDR3 amino acids: CSVDLDRAVAFF. CDR3 nucleotides: TGCAGCGTTGACCTGGACAGGGCGGTGGCTTTCTTT.

The rearrangement uses TRBV6-5 and TRBJ2-5; 11 positions match TRBD2. V gave up 4 bases and J gave up 4 bases; unmatched junction bases: 14. The CDR3 extends over 18 amino acids. The V gene's germline CDR1 is MNHEY and CDR2 SVGAGI. In nucleotides, the CDR3 is TGTGCCAGCAGTTCTACTAGCGGGAGAAGAATGGGACGAGAGACCCAGTACTTC. It is translated as CASSSTSGRRMGRETQYF.

On this clonotype: The junction shows a germline mismatch at one end, possibly a read error. The CDR3, as DNA: TGTGCCAGCAGTCTAGCCGTGTTGGGGCAGTTCCTAGGTGGGGCCAACGTCCTGACTTTC. Translating it yields CASSLAVLGQFLGGANVLTF. The chain carries TRBV12-3 or TRBV12-4 and TRBJ2-6, with D perhaps assigned TRBD1 or TRBD2 (5 bases each). The CDR3 is 20 residues long.

The J gene is TRBJ2-7, the V gene TRBV2, with TRBD2 matching over 10 bases. Per germline, CDR1 SNHLY and CDR2 FYNNEI. The CDR3 extends over 14 amino acids. Trimming at V came to 7 bases and at J to 5 bases, leaving 8 bases not matched to a gene. Here the CDR3 reads CASKIPSGSHEQYF. DNA for the CDR3: TGTGCCAGCAAAATTCCTAGCGGGAGCCACGAGCAGTACTTC.

This clonotype has more than one count but fewer than ten. The V and J genes are TRBV20-1 and TRBJ2-1, with TRBD1 identical over 7 bases. The germline V gene has CDR1 DFQATT and CDR2 SNEGSKA (reference sequence). The CDR3 runs 15 residues. V lost 0 bases to trimming and J lost 4 bases; unmatched junction nucleotides: 6. The CDR3 sequence is CSARDRTGKYNEQFF. DNA for the CDR3: TGCAGTGCTAGAGACAGGACAGGCAAATACAATGAGCAGTTCTTC.

This chain connects TRBV18 to TRBJ1-3; possible D gene TRBD1, 6 bases. The CDR3 runs 16 residues. Germline V gene sequence: CDR1 KGHSH, CDR2 LQKENI. The V end was cut by 2 bases, the J end by 0 bases, with 11 bases between. CDR3 residues: CASSPINRDSGNTIYF. The CDR3 DNA sequence: TGTGCCAGCTCACCAATCAACAGGGACTCTGGAAACACCATATATTTT.

This clonotype was found many times. This chain joins TRBV7-8 and TRBJ2-7; D gene uncertain. Trimming pared 1 base from V and 5 bases from J, leaving 9 bases between. The germline CDR1 and CDR2 sequences are SGHVS and FQNEAQ. This CDR3 is built from 13 residues. CDR3 nucleotides: TGTGCCAGCAGCTTAGGCGTTGTAAACGAGCAGTACTTC. Translated: CASSLGVVNEQYF.

This clonotype was counted only a few times. The gene calls are TRBV6-2 or TRBV6-3 and TRBJ2-1, with 8 bases matching TRBD1. The CDR3 totals 14 residues. V was clipped by 2 bases and J by 7 bases; unmatched bases: 4. Germline V gene sequence: CDR1 MNHEY, CDR2 SVGEGT. The CDR3 bases are TGTGCCAGCAGTTACATCCAGGGGGCAAATGAGCAGTTCTTC. Translating gives CASSYIQGANEQFF.

The J gene is TRBJ1-1, the V gene TRBV5-1; TRBD1 aligns across 7 bases. The CDR3 runs to 16 residues. Germline-derived CDR1 and CDR2 are SGHRS and YFSETQ. Unmatched junction bases numbered 6, after V lost 0 bases and J lost 1 base. For the CDR3, the DNA is TGCGCCAGCAGCTTGGCAGCCGGGACAGAGAACACTGAAGCTTTCTTT. It yields the protein CASSLAAGTENTEAFF. Filled out from reference TRBV5-1 and TRBJ1-1, the complete variable domain reads KAGVTQTPRYLIKTRGQQVTLSCSPISGHRSVSWYQQTPGQGLQFLFEYFSETQRNKGNFPGRFSGRQFSNSRSEMNVSTLELGDSALYLCASSLAAGTENTEAFFGQGTRLTVV.

This clonotype was observed a few times. The rearrangement uses TRBV13 and TRBJ2-7; the D gene is possibly TRBD2 (6 bases). V dropped 5 bases and J dropped 5 bases, with 10 bases sitting between them. The CDR3 is made up of 12 amino acids. Germline V gives CDR1 PRHDT, CDR2 FYEKMQ (reference sequence). This CDR3 is CASSPRTNEQYF. In DNA, the CDR3 is TGTGCCAGCAGCCCCCGGACTAACGAGCAGTACTTC.

Of note for this clonotype: This may arise from a read error, as a much more abundant clone is one base away. V gene TRBV7-9 combines with J gene TRBJ1-5; D may be TRBD1 (5 bases). Germline CDR1 SEHNR, CDR2 FQNEAQ (reference sequence). The CDR3 loop spans 12 amino acids. Trimming pared 5 bases from V and 6 bases from J, leaving 8 bases between. For the CDR3, the DNA is TGTGCCAGCAGCGTTGGGGGTCAGCCCCAGCATTTT. Amino acids: CASSVGGQPQHF.

The rearrangement links TRBV6-5 to TRBJ1-2; tentatively, D is TRBD1 (5 bases). Germline values: CDR1 MNHEY, CDR2 SVGAGI. This CDR3 is 13 amino acids long. V was shortened by 9 bases and J by 8 bases, with 19 bases between the two germline ends. CDR3 protein: CASARALSGGYTF. The DNA of the CDR3 is TGTGCCAGTGCCAGGGCTTTAAGTGGAGGCTACACCTTC.

The chain joins TRBV19 to TRBJ1-2, with D possibly matching TRBD1 (6 bases). Germline-derived CDR1 and CDR2 are LNHDA and SQIVND (reference sequence). The CDR3 sequence is 14 residues long. The V gene lost 5 bases and the J gene lost 3 bases, with 13 bases spanning the gap. The CDR3 DNA is TGTGCCAGTAGTTTTTCAGGGGAGCACTATGGCTACACCTTC. It encodes CASSFSGEHYGYTF. The complete variable domain, with remaining parts taken from reference TRBV19 and TRBJ1-2, reads DGGITQSPKYLFRKEGQNVTLSCEQNLNHDAMYWYRQDPGQGLRLIYYSQIVNDFQKGDIAEGYSVSREKKESFPLTVTSAQKNPTAFYLCASSFSGEHYGYTFGSGTRLTVV.